The present T cell receptor (beta chain) was sequenced within a study of Ad26.COV2.S vaccination and SARS-CoV-2 variants. At the level of the study: Donor participated within the Ad26.COV2.S arm of the COV1001 trial.

V lost 7 bases and J 7 bases, leaving 17 bases between the germline ends. The CDR3 loop spans 13 amino acids. CDR1 and CDR2 (germline): GTSNPN, SVGIG (reference sequence). This sample's treatment: approximately 18 received Ad26.COV2.S at low or high dose, single or two shots; roughly five received placebo; per-sample allocation not given. It was on day 63 after the first vaccine or placebo injection that samples were taken. This adult donor, from Boston, was 18-55 years old. Produced via immunoSEQ multiplex PCR; TCRdb's table is partial and in-frame only. This table has about 350,000 clones, less than 90% appearing once. Study-level points and caveats: There was reportedly substantial breadth in spike-specific CD8+ and CD4+ T cell responses after vaccination. Similar non-spike TCR breadth was observed in recipients of vaccine and of placebo.

As to this clone: Antigen unknown.

This chain connects TRBV30 to TRBJ2-1; D is perhaps TRBD2 (6 bases). The sample in question was peripheral blood, obtained in a trial of Ad26.COV2.S vaccine versus placebo. The receptor was derived from a person aged 18-65 years who received the Ad26.COV2.S COVID-19 vaccine or a placebo. CDR3 loop: CASPRPAGNEQFF. DNA for the CDR3: TGTGCCTCTCCGCGCCCCGCGGGGAATGAGCAGTTCTTC.